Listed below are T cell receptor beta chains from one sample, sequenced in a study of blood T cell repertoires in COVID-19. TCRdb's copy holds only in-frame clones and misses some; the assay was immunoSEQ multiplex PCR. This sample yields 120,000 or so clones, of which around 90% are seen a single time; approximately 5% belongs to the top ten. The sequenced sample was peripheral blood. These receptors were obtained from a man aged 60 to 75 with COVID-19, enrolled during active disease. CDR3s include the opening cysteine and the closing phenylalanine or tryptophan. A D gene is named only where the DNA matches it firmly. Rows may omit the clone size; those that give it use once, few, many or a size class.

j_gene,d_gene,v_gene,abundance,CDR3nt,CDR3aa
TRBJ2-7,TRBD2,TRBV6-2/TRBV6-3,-,TGTGCCAGCAGTTATGGTAGCGGGAGGACTTGGGTCGAGCAGTACTTC,CASSYGSGRTWVEQYF
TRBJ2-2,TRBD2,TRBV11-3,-,TGTGCCAGCAGCTTAGATCCAGGAGCGGGAGGCCAACCCGGGGAGCTGTTTTTT,CASSLDPGAGGQPGELFF
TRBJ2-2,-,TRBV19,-,TGTGCCAGTACCGAGCCCGGAGAAACCGGGGAGCTGTTTTTT,CASTEPGETGELFF
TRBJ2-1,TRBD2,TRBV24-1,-,TGTGCCACCAGTGTACCGGGGGGTAGTGAGCAGTTCTTC,CATSVPGGSEQFF
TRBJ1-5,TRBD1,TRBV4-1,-,TGCGCCAGCAGCCAAGGGGACAGGGGAGGTCAGCCCCAGCATTTT,CASSQGDRGGQPQHF
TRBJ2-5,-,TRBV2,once,TGTGCCAGCAGTGGGGGAGCAGAGGAGACCCAGTACTTC,CASSGGAEETQYF
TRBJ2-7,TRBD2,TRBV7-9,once,TGTGCCAGCAGCTGGGGGACTACTTCCTACGAGCAGTACTTC,CASSWGTTSYEQYF
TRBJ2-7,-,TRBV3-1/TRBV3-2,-,TGTGCCAGCAGCCAGACGGGTTATTCCTACGAGCAGTACTTC,CASSQTGYSYEQYF
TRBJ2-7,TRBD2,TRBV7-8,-,TGTGCCACCGAGAGGCGGGAGGAATCCTACGAGCAGTACTTC,CATERREESYEQYF
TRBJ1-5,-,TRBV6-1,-,TGTGCCAGCAGTGAGGCCGTGCATGAATCTAGCAATCAGCCCCAGCATTTT,CASSEAVHESSNQPQHF
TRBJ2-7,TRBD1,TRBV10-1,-,TGCGCCAGCAGTCCCTCACGACAGGGAAGGGGCTACGAGCAGTACTTC,CASSPSRQGRGYEQYF
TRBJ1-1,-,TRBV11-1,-,TGTGCCAGCAGCTTAGACCCCGGGGACACTGAAGCTTTCTTT,CASSLDPGDTEAFF
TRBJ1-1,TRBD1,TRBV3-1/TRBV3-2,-,TGTGCCAGCAGCCGCGGGACAGGGAGGGATGAAGCTTTCTTT,CASSRGTGRDEAFF
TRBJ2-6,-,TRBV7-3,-,TGTGCCAGCAGCCTGCCACAGCACAACTCTGGGGCCAACGTCCTGACTTTC,CASSLPQHNSGANVLTF
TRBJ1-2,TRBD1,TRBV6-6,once,TGTGCCAGCAGCCAGACAGGGGGGTATGGCTACACCTTC,CASSQTGGYGYTF
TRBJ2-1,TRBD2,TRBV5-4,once,TGTGCCAGCATGACTAGCGGGAGGGACGATGAGCAGTTCTTC,CASMTSGRDDEQFF
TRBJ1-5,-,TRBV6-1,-,TGTGCCAGCAGTGAATCGAGGTCCAGCTATAGCAATCAGCCCCAGCATTTT,CASSESRSSYSNQPQHF
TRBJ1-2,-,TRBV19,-,TGTGCCAGTAGATCGTCGGACATCTATGGCTACACCTTC,CASRSSDIYGYTF
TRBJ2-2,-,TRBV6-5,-,TGTGCCAGCAGCTTCCGGAGGGGTCACACCGGGGAGCTGTTTTTT,CASSFRRGHTGELFF
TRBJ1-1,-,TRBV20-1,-,TGCAGTGCTACGGGGAACACTGAAGCTTTCTTT,CSATGNTEAFF
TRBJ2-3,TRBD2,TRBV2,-,TGTGCCAGCAGTGAAGGGCGGGGGAGCACAGATACGCAGTATTTT,CASSEGRGSTDTQYF
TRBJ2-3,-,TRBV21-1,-,TGTGCCAGCACCCGACAGGGGGAGACAGATACGCAGTATTTT,CASTRQGETDTQYF
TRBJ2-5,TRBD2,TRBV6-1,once,TGTGCCAGCAGTGAAAGGGCGGGAGAACAAGAGACCCAGTACTTC,CASSERAGEQETQYF
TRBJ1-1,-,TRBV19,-,TGTGCCAGTAGGGTGAACCGGGACACTGAAGCTTTCTTT,CASRVNRDTEAFF
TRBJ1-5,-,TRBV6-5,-,TGTGCCAGCAGCCAGACGGCAGGGAATCAGCCCCAGCATTTT,CASSQTAGNQPQHF
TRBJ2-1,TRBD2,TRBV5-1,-,TGCGCCAGCAGCCCGGGACTAGCGGGAGGAGGGACCTACAATGAGCAGTTCTTC,CASSPGLAGGGTYNEQFF
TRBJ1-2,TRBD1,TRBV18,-,TGTGCCAGCTCACCGCCGGGAAAAACAGGGGAGAACACCTTC,CASSPPGKTGENTF
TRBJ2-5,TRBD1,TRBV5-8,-,TGTGCCAGCAGCTTGGCGGGACAGGGTATTTGGGGAGAGACCCAGTACTTC,CASSLAGQGIWGETQYF
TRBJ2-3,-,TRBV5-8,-,TGTGCCAGCCCGGCGAGCCCCCTGAGGCCAGATACGCAGTATTTT,CASPASPLRPDTQYF
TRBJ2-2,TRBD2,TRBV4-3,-,TGCGCCAGCAGCCCCAGCGGGAGGGCCATCACCGGGGAGCTGTTTTTT,CASSPSGRAITGELFF
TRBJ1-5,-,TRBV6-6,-,TGTGCCAGCAGATTTCTGACAGGAAATCAGCCCCAGCATTTT,CASRFLTGNQPQHF
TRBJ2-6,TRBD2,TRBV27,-,TGTGCCAGCAGCCGGGGGGGCTCTGGGGCCAACGTCCTGACTTTC,CASSRGGSGANVLTF
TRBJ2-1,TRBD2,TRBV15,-,TGTGCCACCAGCATAGCTAGCGGCCGACGTAAGGGCTCCTACAATGAGCAGTTCTTC,CATSIASGRRKGSYNEQFF
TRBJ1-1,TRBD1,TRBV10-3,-,TGTGCCATCAGTGGAGGGGGCGGTGAAGCTTTCTTT,CAISGGGGEAFF
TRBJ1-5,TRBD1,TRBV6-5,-,TGTGCCAGCAGAATTGGACAGGGGGATCAGCCCCAGCATTTT,CASRIGQGDQPQHF
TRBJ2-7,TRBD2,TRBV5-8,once,TGTGCCAGCAGCTTGGTCGGACTAGCGGGAGGGGACGAGCAGTACTTC,CASSLVGLAGGDEQYF
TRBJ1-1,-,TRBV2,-,TGTGCCAGCAGTGGGACTATGGAGACTGAAGCTTTCTTT,CASSGTMETEAFF
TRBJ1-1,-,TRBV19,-,TGTGCCAGTAGTCCTTTGGACTCGGACACTGAAGCTTTCTTT,CASSPLDSDTEAFF
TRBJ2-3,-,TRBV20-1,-,TGCAGTGCCTCCAGGGGAGGGGAGTATTTT,CSASRGGEYF
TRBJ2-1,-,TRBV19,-,TGTGCCAGTAGTATAGCCCCGGACAGCGGCGGGTTGAATGAGCAGTTCTTC,CASSIAPDSGGLNEQFF
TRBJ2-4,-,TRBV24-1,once,TGTGCCACCAGTGATTCAGGAGGGGCAGGGGCCAAAAACATTCAGTACTTC,CATSDSGGAGAKNIQYF
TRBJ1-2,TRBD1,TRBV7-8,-,TGTGCCAGCAGCTTAGTCCAGGGGGCGAGTGACGGCTACACCTTC,CASSLVQGASDGYTF
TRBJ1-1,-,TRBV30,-,TGTGCCGGCGCCCCGACAGCGAACACTGAAGCTTTCTTT,CAGAPTANTEAFF
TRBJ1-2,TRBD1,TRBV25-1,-,TGTGCCAGCAGTCATACCGGGACAGGGTCCAACTATGGCTACACCTTC,CASSHTGTGSNYGYTF
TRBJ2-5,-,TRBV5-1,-,TGCGCCAGCGCCCGAGCGGGCCAAGAGACCCAGTACTTC,CASARAGQETQYF
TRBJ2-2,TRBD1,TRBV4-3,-,TGCGCCAGCAGCCATGGGACAGGGAACACCGGGGAGCTGTTTTTT,CASSHGTGNTGELFF
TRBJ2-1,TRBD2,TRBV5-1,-,TGCGCCAGCAGCTTCCGGACTAGCGGGAGCTCCTACAATGAGCAGTTCTTC,CASSFRTSGSSYNEQFF
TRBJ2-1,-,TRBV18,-,TGTGCCAGCTCACCAGGGGGGAATGAGCAGTTCTTC,CASSPGGNEQFF
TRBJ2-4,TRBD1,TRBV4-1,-,TGCGCCAGCAGCCAAGACCGAGACAGGGTGGCCAAAAACATTCAGTACTTC,CASSQDRDRVAKNIQYF
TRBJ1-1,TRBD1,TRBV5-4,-,TGTGCCAGCAGCTTGGAGAGGGGGCTCGAGATGAACACTGAAGCTTTCTTT,CASSLERGLEMNTEAFF
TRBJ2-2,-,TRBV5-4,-,TGTGCCAGCAGCTCACAAGACATCCCCGGGGAGCTGTTTTTT,CASSSQDIPGELFF
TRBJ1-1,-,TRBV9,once,TGTGCCAGCAGCGTAGAAGGCAGGAGGGACACTGAAGCTTTCTTT,CASSVEGRRDTEAFF
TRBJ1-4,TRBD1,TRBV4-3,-,TGCGCCAGCAGCCAGGACTCGGACAGGTATAATGAAAAACTGTTTTTT,CASSQDSDRYNEKLFF
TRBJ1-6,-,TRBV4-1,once,TGCGCCAGCAGCCAAGATGGGGCGGGGGTAGGGTCACCCCTCCACTTT,CASSQDGAGVGSPLHF
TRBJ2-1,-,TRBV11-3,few,TGTGCCAGCAGCTTAGAGGTGAGCTCCTACAATGAGCAGTTCTTC,CASSLEVSSYNEQFF
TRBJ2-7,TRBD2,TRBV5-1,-,TGCGCCAGCAGCTTATCCAGACTAGCGGGAGAAGTCGAGCAGTACTTC,CASSLSRLAGEVEQYF
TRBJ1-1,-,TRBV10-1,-,TGCGCCAGCAAAAGCTCCCAGAACACTGAAGCTTTCTTT,CASKSSQNTEAFF